This T cell receptor (beta chain) appears in the sequencing data of a study of blood T cell repertoires in COVID-19. Study summary: Some COVID-19 samples were acute and others convalescent; all came from the United States, Italy and Spain. The cDNA or gDNA used as material had been derived from T cells, B-cell-depleted T cells, or PBMCs.

Per the original methods: Estimation of nucleated cell counts was performed using reference gene primer amplification. TCRdb's copy holds only in-frame clones and misses some; the assay was immunoSEQ multiplex PCR. Clone size and the V and J calls come from that table; the DNA yielded D and trimming. This table has some 170,000 clones, around 90% appearing once. Germline values: CDR1 KGHSH, CDR2 LQKENI. The CDR3 totals 21 residues. V was pared by 2 bases and J by 5 bases, with 21 bases of the junction left unmatched. The source material was peripheral blood. The clonotype comes from a man in his sixties with active or convalescent COVID-19. V is TRBV18 and J is TRBJ2-1, with TRBD2 matching over 10 bases. Written as DNA, the CDR3 is TGTGCCAGCTCACCATCTCTAGGAGACGTAATTCGGACTAGCGGAGACAATGAGCAGTTCTTC. Protein: CASSPSLGDVIRTSGDNEQFF.